The present T cell receptor (beta chain) was sequenced within a study of T cells in Graves' hyperthyroidism and ophthalmopathy. Authors of the study amplified TCR beta CDR3 regions from RNA transcripts. The study used the HTBI primer set for a first-round RT-PCR of the TCR CDR3. One entry per CDR3 protein results from TCRdb running MiXCR on the multiplex PCR reads. The sample shows 500,000 to 650,000 distinct CDR3 sequences, roughly 21% of them seen only once. This clonotype was detected ten times or more. CDR3 length equals 14 residues. The germline gives CDR1 ENHRY, CDR2 SYGVKD. Unmatched junction bases numbered 4, after V lost 3 bases and J lost 2 bases.

This sequence joins TRBV10-3 and TRBJ2-7; 7 bases fit TRBD2. The receptor was isolated from a man in his forties or fifties with Graves' ophthalmopathy. The specimen was blood. The CDR3 here is CAISELAPTYEQYF. CDR3 DNA: TGTGCCATCAGTGAACTAGCGCCCACCTACGAGCAGTACTTC.